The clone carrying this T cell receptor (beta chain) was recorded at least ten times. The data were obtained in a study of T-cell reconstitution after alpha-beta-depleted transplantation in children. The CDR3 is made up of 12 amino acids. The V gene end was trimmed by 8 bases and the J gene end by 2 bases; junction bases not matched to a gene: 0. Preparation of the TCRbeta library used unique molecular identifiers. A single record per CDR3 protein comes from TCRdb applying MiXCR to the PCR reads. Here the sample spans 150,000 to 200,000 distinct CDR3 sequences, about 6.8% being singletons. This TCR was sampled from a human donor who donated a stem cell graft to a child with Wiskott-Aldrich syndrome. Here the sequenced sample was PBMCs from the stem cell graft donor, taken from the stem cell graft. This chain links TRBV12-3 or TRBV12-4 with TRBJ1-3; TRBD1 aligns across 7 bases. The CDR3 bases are TGTGCCAGCGGGACAGCTGGAAACACCATATATTTT. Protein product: CASGTAGNTIYF.